The 22 T cell receptor beta chains presented below share a single source sample, sequenced in a study of T cell changes during pregnancy in multiple sclerosis. TCRdb keeps only in-frame clones here, not all; method: immunoSEQ multiplex PCR. The sample gives more than 45,000 clones, 93% of which show up once; 3% to 4% is in the top ten. The sample in question was CD8+ T cells from peripheral blood mononuclear cells, obtained in the second trimester of pregnancy. The origin of the receptors is a female donor with multiple sclerosis, enrolled in a pregnancy study.

V and J are TRBV5-1 and TRBJ2-2; D not certain. The length of the CDR3 is 14 residues. Trimming removed 4 bases at V and 6 bases at J, with 13 bases between. Germline CDR1 and CDR2: SGHRS and YFSETQ. CDR3 loop: CASSPYPEAGELFF. The DNA for the CDR3 is TGCGCCAGCAGCCCCTACCCTGAGGCCGGGGAGCTGTTTTTT.

The chain joins TRBV9 to TRBJ1-1, with 10 bases aligning to TRBD1. Trimming took 0 bases from V and 1 from J; bases not matched to a gene: 3. The CDR3 totals 16 residues. Germline CDR1 reads SGDLS; CDR2 reads YYNGEE. CDR3 coding DNA: TGTGCCAGCAGCGTAGGACGGGACAGGGGGAACACTGAAGCTTTCTTT. Amino acids: CASSVGRDRGNTEAFF. The full variable domain, completed using reference TRBV9 and TRBJ1-1, is DSGVTQTPKHLITATGQRVTLRCSPRSGDLSVYWYQQSLDQGLQFLIQYYNGEERAKGNILERFSAQQFPDLHSELNLSSLELGDSALYFCASSVGRDRGNTEAFFGQGTRLTVV.

The rearrangement joins TRBV7-3 to TRBJ1-5; 10 bases fit TRBD1. J lost 6 bases, V lost 2 bases, and 10 bases had no gene match. The CDR3 runs 17 residues. Germline assignment: CDR1 SGHTA and CDR2 FQGTGA. The chain's CDR3 is CASSLWTGTGVGQPQHF. As DNA, the CDR3 is TGTGCCAGCAGCTTATGGACCGGGACAGGGGTCGGTCAGCCCCAGCATTTT.

V and J are TRBV14 and TRBJ2-3; the D gene is possibly TRBD1 (5 bases). CDR1 and CDR2 from the germline V gene are SGHDN and FVKESK. V was clipped by 1 base and J by 2 bases, with 13 bases between them. CDR3 length: 16 amino acids. For the CDR3, the DNA is TGTGCCAGCAGCCAAGCGACAGACGTCACCACAGATACGCAGTATTTT. It encodes CASSQATDVTTDTQYF. Combining the CDR3 with reference TRBV14 and TRBJ2-3 gives the whole variable domain EAGVTQFPSHSVIEKGQTVTLRCDPISGHDNLYWYRRVMGKEIKFLLHFVKESKQDESGMPNNRFLAERTGGTYSTLKVQPAELEDSGVYFCASSQATDVTTDTQYFGPGTRLTVL.

CDR3 nucleotide sequence: TGTGCCAGCAGCTTAGGAACAGCTATAGGTAGCAATCAGCCCCAGCATTTT. Amino acid sequence: CASSLGTAIGSNQPQHF. The chain is built from TRBV7-2 and TRBJ1-5, with D uncertain. CDR3 length: 17 amino acids. The V gene's germline CDR1 is SGHTA and CDR2 FQGNSA. V was pared by 1 base and J by 0 bases, with 13 bases between.

The rearrangement uses TRBV4-1 and TRBJ2-2; 8 bases are a match to TRBD1. CDR3 length: 15 residues. The V gene's germline CDR1 is MGHRA and CDR2 YSYEKL. V trimming: 2 bases; J trimming: 7 bases; junction bases outside the gene matches: 6. DNA of the CDR3: TGCGCCAGCAGCCAATTACAGGGGGACGGCGGGGAGCTGTTTTTT. It yields the protein CASSQLQGDGGELFF.

This clone showed up just once. The chain carries TRBV27 and TRBJ2-2, with 8 positions matching TRBD1. CDR1 and CDR2 (germline): MNHEY, SMNVEV (reference sequence). V lost 7 bases and J lost 4; bases outside the gene matches: 8. The CDR3 runs 15 residues. CDR3 sequence reads: CASTFQGAATGELFF. The CDR3 coding sequence is TGTGCCAGCACTTTCCAGGGGGCGGCCACCGGGGAGCTGTTTTTT.

V usage is TRBV5-1 and J usage is TRBJ1-1, with TRBD1 identical over 7 bases. This CDR3 is built from 14 residues. Trimming cost V 2 bases and J 5 bases; bases outside gene matches: 6. The germline V gene encodes CDR1 SGHRS and CDR2 YFSETQ. The CDR3 bases are TGCGCCAGCAGCTTAACGACAGGGAAAACTGAAGCTTTCTTT. Protein product: CASSLTTGKTEAFF.

This clone was recorded only once. J is TRBJ2-1 and V is TRBV9, with a weak D call TRBD1 (6 bases). Trimming took off 0 bases at V and 10 bases at J, with 11 bases between the two ends. The length of the CDR3 is 13 residues. The V gene's germline CDR1 is SGDLS and CDR2 YYNGEE. Here the CDR3 DNA reads TGTGCCAGCAGCGTAGTGAGTGGGGGCGAGCAGTTCTTC. As protein: CASSVVSGGEQFF.

This clone was detected only once. The rearrangement joins TRBV27 to TRBJ2-5, with a weak D call TRBD1 (5 bases). V lost 4 bases to trimming and J lost 4 bases, with 19 bases between them. CDR3 size: 16 residues. Germline-derived CDR1 and CDR2 are MNHEY and SMNVEV (reference sequence). CDR3 region: CASSSTPLGARETQYF. The CDR3 nucleotides read TGTGCCAGCAGTTCAACCCCTCTTGGGGCTAGAGAGACCCAGTACTTC.

This chain connects TRBV7-6 to TRBJ2-1, with 7 bases that match TRBD1. The CDR3 is 17 amino acids. V shed 5 bases and J 1 base; nucleotides not matched to a gene: 11. Germline assignment: CDR1 SGHVS and CDR2 FNYEAQ. The CDR3 is CASSPSRTGRSYNEQFF. CDR3 in DNA: TGTGCCAGCAGCCCTAGTAGGACAGGAAGATCCTACAATGAGCAGTTCTTC.

This chain connects TRBV10-2 to TRBJ2-7, with a tentative D call TRBD1 (5 bases). Germline loops: CDR1 WSHSY, CDR2 SAAADI. V was pared by 5 bases and J by 1 base, with 15 bases between. The CDR3 is 15 residues long. The CDR3 DNA sequence: TGCGCCAGCAGTCAGGGCAGGGTGACGTCCTACGAGCAGTACTTC. Translated, it gives CASSQGRVTSYEQYF.

CDR3 sequence: CASSFRTDMNTEAFF. The CDR3 coding sequence is TGCGCCAGCAGCTTTAGGACAGACATGAACACTGAAGCTTTCTTT. The chain uses TRBV5-1 and TRBJ1-1; D is perhaps TRBD1 (6 bases). V lost 2 bases and J 0 bases, leaving 11 bases between the germline ends. Germline assignment: CDR1 SGHRS and CDR2 YFSETQ. CDR3 length: 15 residues.

This clone has just one count. The rearrangement joins TRBV19 to TRBJ2-1; 8 nucleotides agree with TRBD2. This CDR3 is built from 13 residues. V shed 6 bases and J 9 bases; nucleotides not matched to a gene: 7. CDR1 is LNHDA and CDR2 is SQIVND in the germline V gene (reference sequence). This chain's CDR3 is CASRAGGAIEQFF. CDR3 coding DNA: TGTGCCAGTAGAGCCGGGGGGGCCATTGAGCAGTTCTTC.

J is TRBJ2-3 and V is TRBV28, with D hard to call. This CDR3 region has 14 residues. V lost 2 bases to trimming and J lost 11 bases, with 17 bases between them. Looked up from germline, CDR1 is MDHEN and CDR2 is SYDVKM. CDR3 region: CASSLRFMERVQYF. CDR3 bases: TGTGCCAGCAGTTTAAGGTTTATGGAGAGAGTGCAGTATTTT. Based on the CDR3 plus reference TRBV28 and TRBJ2-3, the full variable domain is DVKVTQSSRYLVKRTGEKVFLECVQDMDHENMFWYRQDPGLGLRLIYFSYDVKMKEKGDIPEGYSVSREKKERFSLILESASTNQTSMYLCASSLRFMERVQYFGPGTRLTVL.

J is TRBJ2-1 and V is TRBV7-9, with 12 bases lining up with TRBD1. Germline V gene sequence: CDR1 SEHNR, CDR2 FQNEAQ (reference sequence). V lost 6 bases to trimming and J lost 5 bases; unmatched junction nucleotides: 8. The CDR3 runs 16 residues. CDR3: CASRDRDRGPDNEQFF. CDR3 DNA: TGTGCCAGCAGAGACCGGGACAGGGGGCCGGACAATGAGCAGTTCTTC.

This chain joins TRBV4-1 and TRBJ2-2; 10 nucleotides align to TRBD1. The CDR3 runs 16 residues. Germline V lookup: CDR1 MGHRA, CDR2 YSYEKL. After removal of 0 bases from V and 3 bases from J, the junction contained 1 base not matched to a gene. CDR3 in amino acids: CASSQEDRGYTGELFF. The CDR3 DNA follows: TGCGCCAGCAGCCAAGAGGACAGGGGGTACACCGGGGAGCTGTTTTTT.

This chain uses TRBV4-3 with TRBJ2-7; D remains ambiguous. The V gene's germline CDR1 is LGHNA and CDR2 YSLEER. The CDR3 extends over 15 amino acids. Trimming shortened V by 0 bases and J by 0 bases, and 9 bases separated the two germline ends. CDR3 amino acids: CASSQDNYGSYEQYF. The DNA of the CDR3 is TGCGCCAGCAGCCAAGATAATTACGGCTCCTACGAGCAGTACTTC.

The chain employs TRBV23-1 and TRBJ2-7; 7 bases align to TRBD1. TRBV23-1 is an ORF, with its function uncertain. V trimming: 4 bases; J trimming: 1 base; junction bases outside the gene matches: 4. CDR3 size: 14 residues. CDR3: CASSLRQGSYEQYF. CDR3 nucleotide sequence: TGCGCCAGCAGTCTAAGACAGGGATCCTACGAGCAGTACTTC.

The chain combines TRBV7-3 with TRBJ2-1, with TRBD2 matching 10 bases. The CDR3 has 16 amino acids. V lost 2 bases to trimming and J lost 6 bases; unmatched junction nucleotides: 7. CDR1 is SGHTA, CDR2 FQGTGA, per germline. The CDR3 loop is CASSLPPSGSRNEQFF. Written as DNA, the CDR3 is TGTGCCAGCAGCTTACCCCCTAGCGGGAGCCGCAATGAGCAGTTCTTC. The variable domain in full, completed from reference TRBV7-3 and TRBJ2-1, reads GAGVSQTPSNKVTEKGKYVELRCDPISGHTALYWYRQSLGQGPEFLIYFQGTGAADDSGLPNDRFFAVRPEGSVSTLKIQRTERGDSAVYLCASSLPPSGSRNEQFFGPGTRLTVL.

V is TRBV11-1 and J is TRBJ2-7, with D hard to call. Between the trimmed V and J ends, which lost 4 bases and 1 base, there was a span of 8 bases. CDR1 is SGHAT, CDR2 FQDESV, per germline (reference sequence). The CDR3 has 13 amino acids. Here the CDR3 reads CASSSEWSYEQYF. CDR3 nucleotide sequence: TGTGCCAGCAGCTCCGAGTGGTCCTACGAGCAGTACTTC.

The chain has TRBV4-1 and TRBJ1-2, with 9 positions matching TRBD1. The CDR3 extends over 15 amino acids. Germline CDR1 and CDR2: MGHRA and YSYEKL. V was clipped by 3 bases and J by 6 bases; unmatched bases: 8. In DNA form, the CDR3 reads TGCGCCAGCAGCCACCCGGGACAGGGATTCGATGGCTACACCTTC. The encoded protein is CASSHPGQGFDGYTF.